Below, 20 T cell receptor beta chains from the same sample are listed, as sequenced in a study of T cell responses to AZD1222 COVID-19 vaccine. Clones were sequenced by immunoSEQ multiplex PCR, and TCRdb holds only the in-frame ones, with some missing. The repertoire has under 140,000 clones, around 90% of them found once; the top ten carry 2% to 3%. The input for sequencing was peripheral blood, taken 28 days after the second AZD1222 dose. The receptors here all came from an adult who received the AZD1222 COVID-19 vaccine.

The V gene is TRBV4-3, the J gene TRBJ2-2, with D unclear. Per germline, CDR1 LGHNA and CDR2 YSLEER. Trimming removed 3 bases from V and 7 bases from J, with 9 bases in between. The CDR3 has 13 amino acids. The CDR3 bases are TGCGCCAGCAGCCACCCCGCGCTCGGGGAGCTGTTTTTT. The encoded protein is CASSHPALGELFF.

The gene calls are TRBV7-9 and TRBJ2-1, with a possible D match to TRBD1 (6 bases). The length of the CDR3 is 17 residues. Germline V gene lookup returns CDR1 SEHNR and CDR2 FQNEAQ (reference sequence). The V gene lost 0 bases and the J gene lost 3 bases, with 15 bases spanning the gap. Written as DNA, the CDR3 is TGTGCCAGCAGCTTAGCGTCGGACAGCACCTACTACAATGAGCAGTTCTTC. Its protein product is CASSLASDSTYYNEQFF.

The rearrangement uses TRBV6-4 and TRBJ2-1; D unclear. Germline V CDR1 and CDR2: MRHNA, SNTAGT. V lost 3 bases and J lost 1, with 10 bases in between. The CDR3 is 15 residues long. The CDR3 DNA sequence: TGTGCCAGCAGTGAACCGGGTAGGTCCTACAATGAGCAGTTCTTC. Its translation is CASSEPGRSYNEQFF.

This clone was detected once. J is TRBJ2-1 and V is TRBV7-2; D ambiguous. Trimming took 0 bases from V and 3 from J, leaving 6 bases between them. Germline CDR1 reads SGHTA; CDR2 reads FQGNSA. The CDR3 has 14 amino acids. The CDR3 sequence: CASSLAHLYNEQFF. The CDR3 DNA is TGTGCCAGCAGCTTAGCGCACCTCTACAATGAGCAGTTCTTC.

This sequence joins TRBV6-5 and TRBJ1-5, with D possibly TRBD1 on 5 matching bases. CDR3 length: 13 amino acids. The V end lost 7 bases, the J end lost 7 bases, and 14 bases lay between the germline ends. Looked up from germline, CDR1 is MNHEY and CDR2 is SVGAGI. The CDR3 protein is CASMGRAGQPQHF. CDR3 DNA: TGTGCCAGCATGGGCAGGGCAGGGCAGCCCCAGCATTTT.

This clone was seen only once. The chain combines TRBV4-2 with TRBJ2-7; D is unresolved. Per the germline V gene, CDR1 is LGHNA and CDR2 is YNFKEQ. The germline V and J ends were trimmed by 2 bases and 7 bases, with 6 bases remaining between them. The CDR3 runs 11 residues. The CDR3 loop reads CASSQKGEQYF. CDR3 in DNA: TGTGCCAGCAGCCAAAAAGGGGAGCAGTACTTC.

This chain joins TRBV7-9 and TRBJ2-3; D may be TRBD1 or TRBD2 (5 bases each). This CDR3 is 14 amino acids long. CDR1 is SEHNR, CDR2 FQNEAQ, per germline (reference sequence). V was cut by 2 bases and J by 3 bases, with 9 bases left in between. CDR3 sequence: CASSLRGGTDTQYF. DNA for the CDR3: TGTGCCAGCAGCTTACGGGGCGGAACAGATACGCAGTATTTT.

This chain connects TRBV11-3 to TRBJ2-1; weak D call: TRBD1 (6 bases). Germline CDR1 reads SGHNT; CDR2 reads YENEEA. The CDR3 spans 15 residues. The V gene lost 5 bases and the J gene lost 2 bases, with 13 bases spanning the gap. CDR3 coding DNA: TGTGCCAGCAGCCAGGACAGTGCTGCCTACAATGAGCAGTTCTTC. Its translation is CASSQDSAAYNEQFF.

The count of this clone is one. The rearrangement links TRBV29-1 to TRBJ1-1, with no clear D. CDR1 and CDR2 (germline): SQVTM, ANQGSEA. Trimming took 0 bases from V and 3 from J, leaving 8 bases between them. The CDR3 runs 13 residues. The chain's CDR3 is CSVEDFGDTEAFF. The DNA for the CDR3 is TGCAGCGTTGAAGATTTCGGTGACACTGAAGCTTTCTTT. Together with reference TRBV29-1 and TRBJ1-1, the CDR3 gives the full variable domain: SAVISQKPSRDICQRGTSLTIQCQVDSQVTMMFWYRQQPGQSLTLIATANQGSEATYESGFVIDKFPISRPNLTFSTLTVSNMSPEDSSIYLCSVEDFGDTEAFFGQGTRLTVV.

The genes are TRBV7-2 and TRBJ1-5; tentative D call: TRBD1 (5 bases). The CDR3 covers 13 residues. CDR1 SGHTA and CDR2 FQGNSA come from the germline V gene. Trimming stripped 1 base from V and 5 bases from J, with 6 bases between. The CDR3 DNA is TGTGCCAGCAGCTTAGGCAGGGATCAGCCCCAGCATTTT. Its translation is CASSLGRDQPQHF.

The chain is built from TRBV4-3 and TRBJ1-2; D ambiguous. The V end lost 3 bases, the J end lost 4 bases, and 12 bases lay between the germline ends. The germline V gene encodes CDR1 LGHNA and CDR2 YSLEER. The CDR3 spans 14 residues. The CDR3 reads CASSQSQPSYGYTF. The CDR3 nucleotides are TGCGCCAGCAGCCAGAGTCAACCTAGCTATGGCTACACCTTC.

This clone came up once. The genes are TRBV2 and TRBJ1-2; no definite D call. The CDR3 is made up of 14 amino acids. The V gene lost 3 bases and the J gene lost 4 bases, with 12 bases spanning the gap. Germline CDR1 reads SNHLY; CDR2 reads FYNNEI. The CDR3 nucleotides read TGTGCCAGCAGTGAGCTCCCGGGCGGCTATGGCTACACCTTC. This translates into CASSELPGGYGYTF.

This chain connects TRBV5-4 to TRBJ1-1; D perhaps matches TRBD1 (6 bases). Germline CDR1 and CDR2: SGHNT and YYREEE (reference sequence). The ends were cut back, 4 bases at V and 1 base at J, with 8 bases in the middle. This CDR3 region has 13 residues. This CDR3 is CASSQDRNTEAFF. CDR3 DNA: TGTGCCAGCAGCCAGGACAGGAACACTGAAGCTTTCTTT.

The V call is TRBV5-1, the J call TRBJ2-7; D tentatively reads TRBD1 or TRBD2 (5 bases each). Germline V lookup: CDR1 SGHRS, CDR2 YFSETQ. The V end was cut by 2 bases, the J end by 5 bases, with 8 bases between. The CDR3 has 12 residues. This CDR3 is CASSLWGNEQYF. CDR3 bases: TGCGCCAGCAGCTTATGGGGGAACGAGCAGTACTTC.

The rearrangement links TRBV7-2 to TRBJ2-5; 8 bases are shared with TRBD2. The CDR3 length is 15 residues. The V segment lost 3 bases and the J segment 7 bases; nucleotides outside the gene matches: 10. Germline CDR1 reads SGHTA; CDR2 reads FQGNSA. The CDR3 DNA reads as TGTGCCAGCAGCTTTCTCCTCGGGGGGGCGGGGACCCAGTACTTC. Translating it yields CASSFLLGGAGTQYF.

This clone has only one observation. The gene calls are TRBV19 and TRBJ2-3, with 10 bases aligning to TRBD1. The CDR3 sequence is 16 residues long. The V and J ends lost 5 bases and 3 bases, in that order; junction bases with no gene match: 8. CDR1 LNHDA and CDR2 SQIVND come from the germline V gene (reference sequence). CDR3: CASSEATGGITDTQYF. The DNA of the CDR3 is TGTGCCAGTAGTGAAGCGACAGGGGGCATAACAGATACGCAGTATTTT. The full variable domain, in which reference TRBV19 and TRBJ2-3 provide the parts outside the CDR3, is DGGITQSPKYLFRKEGQNVTLSCEQNLNHDAMYWYRQDPGQGLRLIYYSQIVNDFQKGDIAEGYSVSREKKESFPLTVTSAQKNPTAFYLCASSEATGGITDTQYFGPGTRLTVL.

This clone came up once. The chain couples TRBV19 to TRBJ1-1, with D perhaps matching TRBD1 (5 bases). Germline CDR1 LNHDA, CDR2 SQIVND (reference sequence). V was clipped by 7 bases and J by 6 bases, with 21 bases between them. The CDR3 spans 15 residues. CDR3 nucleotides: TGTGCCAGTACCATCACCGATGGGGCGAAGGCTGAAGCTTTCTTT. This sequence encodes CASTITDGAKAEAFF.

V is TRBV4-2 and J is TRBJ2-5, with TRBD2 identical over 10 bases. CDR3 size: 15 residues. The J segment lost 5 bases and the V segment lost 5 bases, leaving 8 bases of the junction unmatched. Germline V CDR1 and CDR2: LGHNA, YNFKEQ. The CDR3 DNA is TGTGCCAGCAGCTACGGACTAGCGGACGGGGAGACCCAGTACTTC. This codes for CASSYGLADGETQYF.

The chain carries TRBV28 and TRBJ1-2, with 9 nucleotides matching TRBD1. V gave up 4 bases and J gave up 4 bases; unmatched junction bases: 16. CDR1 MDHEN and CDR2 SYDVKM come from the germline V gene. The CDR3 runs 18 residues. The CDR3 region is CASSSLSPGQGRAYGYTF. The CDR3 DNA is TGTGCCAGCAGTTCCCTTTCCCCGGGACAGGGCCGGGCCTATGGCTACACCTTC.

This chain links TRBV19 with TRBJ2-7; D assignment may be TRBD1 or TRBD2 (6 bases each). Germline CDR1 is LNHDA and CDR2 is SQIVND (reference sequence). V lost 3 bases, J lost 4 bases, and 10 bases lay in between. There are 13 residues in the CDR3. This chain's CDR3 is CASSMGGRYEQYF. CDR3 DNA sequence: TGTGCCAGTAGTATGGGGGGCCGGTACGAGCAGTACTTC.